Reported below is one T cell receptor (beta chain). Some clones are missing from TCRdb's copy, which holds only in-frame ones; the method was immunoSEQ multiplex PCR. The table shows around 500,000 clones, with 79% occurring only once. This record comes from a study of shared clonotypes between healthy human individuals. In germline, CDR1 is SGHVS, CDR2 FQNEAQ. J gave up 3 bases and V 5 bases, and 9 bases lay outside the gene matches. This CDR3 comprises 15 residues. This receptor was identified in a woman between 40 and 50 years old in good health. Some clones in this sample may be carry-over from other donors' samples. Sequenced input: PBMCs. This rearrangement joins TRBV7-8 to TRBJ2-7, with TRBD2 identical over 8 bases. The CDR3 reads CASSRTSGLDYEQYF. CDR3 bases: TGTGCCAGCAGCCGCACTAGCGGCTTAGACTACGAGCAGTACTTC.